The present entry profiles one T cell receptor beta chain with its context. The V and J ends lost 1 base and 5 bases respectively, with 12 bases between them. Germline CDR1 SGHRS, CDR2 YFSETQ. There are 14 residues in the CDR3. These data belong to a study of blood T cell repertoires in COVID-19. Study summary: There were acute and convalescent COVID-19 samples, and they came from the United States, Italy and Spain. T cells, B-cell-depleted T cells, or PBMCs provided the cDNA or gDNA that served as material.

Study processing details: Estimation of nucleated cell counts relied on the amplification of reference gene primers. Sequencing was performed with immunoSEQ multiplex PCR; in TCRdb, only in-frame clones are kept and a portion is missing. For V, J and clone size, that table is used; D and trimming come from the DNA. The data show around 20,000 clones, about 88% seen once. This receptor was obtained from a human donor in a cohort sampled during active COVID-19. The donor label of this sample is uncertain. The chain joins TRBV5-1 to TRBJ2-5; D is unresolved. Sequenced material: peripheral blood. For the CDR3, the DNA is TGCGCCAGCAGCTTGACATCCCTTGTGGAGACCCAGTACTTC. Its translation: CASSLTSLVETQYF.